The rows below give T cell receptor beta chains drawn from one sample of a study of blood T cell repertoires in COVID-19. Using immunoSEQ multiplex PCR, the repertoire was profiled, and TCRdb retains in-frame clones only, with some absent. The data contain some 130,000 clones, approximately 86% of them singletons. Sequenced input: peripheral blood. Receptors were obtained from a woman aged 70-85 years with COVID-19, enrolled during active disease. The CDR3 runs from the conserved cysteine through the conserved F or W. The D gene is left open where the match is weak. Clone size is not always given. Where it is, it says once, few, many or a class for expanded clones.

cdr3_nt,cdr3_aa,cdr3_length,clone_size,v_call,d_call,j_call
TGTGCCAGCAGCTTAGAGGCAGCGGCCTATAAAGAGACCCAGTACTTC,CASSLEAAAYKETQYF,16,-,TRBV11-1,-,TRBJ2-5
TGTGCCAGCAGACCAGCCGGGACAGGGAACCCCTACGAGCAGTACTTC,CASRPAGTGNPYEQYF,16,-,TRBV28,TRBD1,TRBJ2-7
TGTGCCAGCAGCCGGACACAGGGAAACACCATATATTTT,CASSRTQGNTIYF,13,once,TRBV11-3,-,TRBJ1-3
TGTGCCAGCAGCCAATCCAATGAAAAACTGTTTTTT,CASSQSNEKLFF,12,-,TRBV28,-,TRBJ1-4
TGTGCCAGCAGCTCACCGCGGGGCCGCTACGAGCAGTACTTC,CASSSPRGRYEQYF,14,-,TRBV25-1,-,TRBJ2-7
TGTGCCAGTAGCTCGACAGGGGACACTGAAGCTTTCTTT,CASSSTGDTEAFF,13,-,TRBV19,TRBD1,TRBJ1-1
TGTGCCAGCAGCTTAGGAGGGAACACCGGGGAGCTGTTTTTT,CASSLGGNTGELFF,14,-,TRBV7-9,-,TRBJ2-2
TGTGCCAGCTCGGGGACAGGGGGCGTTGAAGCTTTCTTT,CASSGTGGVEAFF,13,-,TRBV19,TRBD1,TRBJ1-1
TGTGCCAGCAGCGCCGGGACAGGGAGGTACACTGAAGCTTTCTTT,CASSAGTGRYTEAFF,15,-,TRBV5-8,TRBD1,TRBJ1-1
TGTGCCAGCGGGCAGACGGGGGACCCCTTCTCTGGAAACACCATATATTTT,CASGQTGDPFSGNTIYF,17,-,TRBV19,-,TRBJ1-3
TGTGCCAGCAGACGCCTAGCGGGCGACAACACCGGGGAGCTGTTTTTT,CASRRLAGDNTGELFF,16,-,TRBV2,TRBD2,TRBJ2-2
TGTGCCAGCAGTGAACAGGGGAACACTGAAGCTTTCTTT,CASSEQGNTEAFF,13,-,TRBV6-4,-,TRBJ1-1
TGTGCCAGCAGCGGTAGGGGGAAGGGAAACACCATATATTTT,CASSGRGKGNTIYF,14,-,TRBV7-9,-,TRBJ1-3
TGTGCCTGGAGTAGGGCGGGTTATGGCTACACCTTC,CAWSRAGYGYTF,12,-,TRBV30,-,TRBJ1-2
TGTGCCAGCAGCTTGAACAAAAACAGTGCCTACGAGCAGTACTTC,CASSLNKNSAYEQYF,15,-,TRBV5-6,-,TRBJ2-7
TGCGCCAGCAGCTTGCAGGGAAGCTCCTATAATTCACCCCTCCACTTT,CASSLQGSSYNSPLHF,16,once,TRBV5-1,-,TRBJ1-6
TGTGCCAGCAGTTACCGGGGAGGAACTGAAGCTTTCTTT,CASSYRGGTEAFF,13,once,TRBV6-6,-,TRBJ1-1
TGTGCCAGCAGCACCCGGGTCTATGAGACCCAGTACTTC,CASSTRVYETQYF,13,-,TRBV9,-,TRBJ2-5
TGTGCCAGCAGCCAAGACCCGGGTATATTTACTGAAGCTTTCTTT,CASSQDPGIFTEAFF,15,-,TRBV3-1/TRBV3-2,-,TRBJ1-1
TGTGCCAGTAGTATAGCGCACAGCATGAACACTGAAGCTTTCTTT,CASSIAHSMNTEAFF,15,-,TRBV19,-,TRBJ1-1
TGTGCCAGCAGCTATTTAGTTGCCGGGACAGGGGCGAACTATGGCTACACCTTC,CASSYLVAGTGANYGYTF,18,-,TRBV7-2,TRBD1,TRBJ1-2
TGTGCCAGCAGCCACCGAGCGGGGAACGAGCAGTACTTC,CASSHRAGNEQYF,13,-,TRBV3-1/TRBV3-2,TRBD2,TRBJ2-7
TGCGCCAGCAGCTTGGCCTCAGTGTCCGGGGAGCTGTTTTTT,CASSLASVSGELFF,14,-,TRBV5-1,-,TRBJ2-2
TGTGCCAGCAGCCCCCCTAGCGGCCGGCCCACAGATACGCAGTATTTT,CASSPPSGRPTDTQYF,16,-,TRBV13,TRBD2,TRBJ2-3
TGTGCCAGCAGTGATGGGACAGGGGGATATGAAAAACTGTTTTTT,CASSDGTGGYEKLFF,15,-,TRBV6-1,TRBD1,TRBJ1-4
TGTGCCTGGAGTGTACAGGGTTCTGGAAACACCATATATTTT,CAWSVQGSGNTIYF,14,-,TRBV30,-,TRBJ1-3
TGCAGCGGTGGACAGGGGATCCACTCCTACGAGCAGTACTTC,CSGGQGIHSYEQYF,14,-,TRBV29-1,TRBD1,TRBJ2-7
TGTGCCAGCAGCCGCTCGCCGAGGGTGGAAAATTCACCCCTCCACTTT,CASSRSPRVENSPLHF,16,-,TRBV7-8,-,TRBJ1-6
TGTGCCAGCAGTTCGACCCCGGGACAGAAATCCGTATATGATGGCTACACCTTC,CASSSTPGQKSVYDGYTF,18,-,TRBV28,TRBD1,TRBJ1-2
TGTGCCAGCCAACGAGGACAGGGTCACGGCGAGCAGTACTTC,CASQRGQGHGEQYF,14,-,TRBV27,TRBD1,TRBJ2-7
TGTGCCAGCAGGGACACGGACAGGGGGAACACTGAAGCTTTCTTT,CASRDTDRGNTEAFF,15,-,TRBV6-4,TRBD1,TRBJ1-1
TGCGCCAGCAGCTTGGAGTTTCCGGGACACCCTTTGACTTTCTTT,CASSLEFPGHPLTFF,15,few,TRBV5-1,-,TRBJ1-1
TGTGCCAGCATTACTAAAACCGGGGAGCTGTTTTTT,CASITKTGELFF,12,-,TRBV6-5,-,TRBJ2-2
TGTGCCAGCAGTTCCCGGGACAGGGGAACAGATACGCAGTATTTT,CASSSRDRGTDTQYF,15,-,TRBV6-6,TRBD1,TRBJ2-3
TGTGCCAGCAGCCTAGCGGGGGGTCTCCGGGCAGATACGCAGTATTTT,CASSLAGGLRADTQYF,16,-,TRBV4-2,TRBD2,TRBJ2-3
TGTGCCATGGGCCGGACAGGGAAGTATGGCTACACCTTC,CAMGRTGKYGYTF,13,-,TRBV28,TRBD1,TRBJ1-2
TGTGCCAGACCTACACCGGGGGAACATAGCAATCAGCCCCAGCATTTT,CARPTPGEHSNQPQHF,16,-,TRBV19,-,TRBJ1-5
TGTGCCAGCAGTGAACGAGTGAACACGCAGTATTTT,CASSERVNTQYF,12,few,TRBV2,-,TRBJ2-3
TGTGCCATCAGTGACATTCCAGGGGAGTTGGCCTATGGCTACACCTTC,CAISDIPGELAYGYTF,16,-,TRBV10-3,-,TRBJ1-2
TGTGCCAGCAGTGAAACGGACAGGGCAAATAATTCACCCCTCCACTTT,CASSETDRANNSPLHF,16,few,TRBV6-1,TRBD1,TRBJ1-6
TGCGCCAGCAGCTTCTTCCGGGACAGAGCGAACGCGGTGGACACTGAAGCTTTCTTT,CASSFFRDRANAVDTEAFF,19,many,TRBV5-1,TRBD1,TRBJ1-1
TGCGCCAGCAGCCCGGCCTTTGGGAGGGGTGCACATGGCTACACCTTC,CASSPAFGRGAHGYTF,16,few,TRBV5-1,-,TRBJ1-2
TGTGCCAGCAGCTTAAGAACAGGGGGGTTTAACTATGGCTACACCTTC,CASSLRTGGFNYGYTF,16,-,TRBV11-2,TRBD1,TRBJ1-2
TGCAGCGTCGTAGGGGGCGCGGGAAACACCATATATTTT,CSVVGGAGNTIYF,13,-,TRBV29-1,TRBD1,TRBJ1-3
TGTGCCTGGAGTACGGGACTGACCTTACTCGAGCAGTACTTC,CAWSTGLTLLEQYF,14,-,TRBV30,-,TRBJ2-7
TGTGCCAGCATCATGGGACAACATGGCTACACCTTC,CASIMGQHGYTF,12,-,TRBV2,-,TRBJ1-2
TGTGCCAGCAGCTTACGCCTAGCGGGGCTCACAGATACGCAGTATTTT,CASSLRLAGLTDTQYF,16,-,TRBV7-3,TRBD2,TRBJ2-3
TGTGCCAGCAGCCCCCCGAGAGGAGACTATGGCTACACCTTC,CASSPPRGDYGYTF,14,-,TRBV7-6,-,TRBJ1-2
TGTGCCAGTAATATTGTGTTCCAAACAGCGAACACTGAAGCTTTCTTT,CASNIVFQTANTEAFF,16,once,TRBV19,-,TRBJ1-1
TGTGCCAGCAGCCCTCCGCTAGCGGAGTACAATGAGCAGTTCTTC,CASSPPLAEYNEQFF,15,-,TRBV11-3,TRBD2,TRBJ2-1
TGTGCCAGCAGGGACCTGACAGGGAAGGGCACTGAAGCTTTCTTT,CASRDLTGKGTEAFF,15,-,TRBV6-5,TRBD1,TRBJ1-1